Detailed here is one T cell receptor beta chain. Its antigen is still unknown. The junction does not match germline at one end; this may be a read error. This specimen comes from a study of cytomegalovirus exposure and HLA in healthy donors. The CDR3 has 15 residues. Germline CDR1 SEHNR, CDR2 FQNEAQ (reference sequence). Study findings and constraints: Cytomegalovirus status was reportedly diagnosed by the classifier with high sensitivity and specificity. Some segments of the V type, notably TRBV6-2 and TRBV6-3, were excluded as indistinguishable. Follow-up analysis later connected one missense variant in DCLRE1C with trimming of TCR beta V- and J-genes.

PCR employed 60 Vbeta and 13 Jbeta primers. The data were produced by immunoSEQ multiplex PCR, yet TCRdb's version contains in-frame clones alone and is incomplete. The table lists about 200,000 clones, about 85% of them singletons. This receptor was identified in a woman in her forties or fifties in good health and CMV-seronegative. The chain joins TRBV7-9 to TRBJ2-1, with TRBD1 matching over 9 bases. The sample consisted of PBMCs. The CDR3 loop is CSSSWHGTGNNEQFF. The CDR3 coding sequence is TGTTCCAGCAGCTGGCACGGGACAGGGAACAATGAGCAGTTCTTC.